Shown below are 10 T cell receptor beta chains from a single sample sequenced in a study of blood T cell repertoires in COVID-19. Some clones are missing from TCRdb's copy, which holds only in-frame ones; the method was immunoSEQ multiplex PCR. The data show some 200,000 clones, about 88% seen once. Sequencing was done on a sample of peripheral blood. These receptors were obtained from a man aged 65 to 85 with acute or convalescent COVID-19.

As concerns this clone: The sample has other DNA sequences that encode this CDR3 too. This chain uses TRBV5-4 with TRBJ1-1, with a tentative D call TRBD1 (6 bases). CDR1 and CDR2 (germline): SGHNT, YYREEE (reference sequence). The CDR3 runs 14 residues. Deletions cut 5 bases from V and 2 bases from J, with 13 bases between. The CDR3 region is CASSLQGTNTEAFF. The CDR3 coding sequence is TGTGCCAGCAGTCTTCAGGGGACAAACACTGAAGCTTTCTTT.

In the case of this clone: Given a much more abundant clone one base away, this may be a read error. The CDR3 region is CASSRGQNEQYF. CDR3 in DNA: TGTGCCAGCAGCCGCGGACAGAACGAGCAGTACTTC. The chain employs TRBV3-1 (or the pseudogene TRBV3-2) and TRBJ2-7; TRBD1 is a possible D gene (6 bases). The V end lost 4 bases, the J end lost 5 bases, and 9 bases lay between the germline ends. The CDR3 is 12 amino acids. The germline CDR1 and CDR2 sequences are LGHDT and YNNKEL (reference sequence).

The chain couples TRBV19 to TRBJ2-7, with 11 bases that match TRBD2. This CDR3 is 15 amino acids long. Germline V CDR1 and CDR2: LNHDA, SQIVND (reference sequence). V lost 7 bases and J lost 2; bases outside the gene matches: 7. CDR3 sequence: CASTSTSGTAYEQYF. CDR3 coding DNA: TGTGCCAGTACTTCGACTAGCGGGACTGCCTACGAGCAGTACTTC.

This chain uses TRBV19 with TRBJ2-1; 15 nucleotides line up with TRBD2. After removal of 5 bases from V and 8 bases from J, the junction contained 4 bases not matched to a gene. Per the germline V gene, CDR1 is LNHDA and CDR2 is SQIVND (reference sequence). The CDR3 sequence is 15 residues long. The DNA for the CDR3 is TGTGCCAGTAGTGGACTAGCGGGAGGGCCGTATGAGCAGTTCTTC. Its protein is CASSGLAGGPYEQFF.

This clone showed up many times. The chain joins TRBV7-2 to TRBJ1-1; possible D gene TRBD1, 6 bases. V lost 1 base and J lost 12, with 15 bases in between. This CDR3 has 13 amino acids. The germline CDR1 and CDR2 sequences are SGHTA and FQGNSA. The CDR3 spells CASSLGVGAQTFF. The CDR3 coding sequence is TGTGCCAGCAGCTTAGGGGTGGGGGCTCAGACTTTCTTT.

The V call is TRBV28, the J call TRBJ2-7; possible D gene TRBD1, 5 bases. The CDR3 is 15 residues long. Trimming cost V 6 bases and J 0 bases, with 15 bases left between them. CDR1 MDHEN and CDR2 SYDVKM come from the germline V gene. CDR3 DNA: TGTGCCAGCAGCCGCTGGGGCGGCGGCTCCTACGAGCAGTACTTC. Its translation: CASSRWGGGSYEQYF. The variable domain in full, with the rest retrieved from reference TRBV28 and TRBJ2-7, is DVKVTQSSRYLVKRTGEKVFLECVQDMDHENMFWYRQDPGLGLRLIYFSYDVKMKEKGDIPEGYSVSREKKERFSLILESASTNQTSMYLCASSRWGGGSYEQYFGPGTRLTVT.

V gene TRBV5-1 combines with J gene TRBJ2-7; weak D call: TRBD1 (6 bases). The CDR3 is 15 amino acids. V was shortened by 3 bases and J by 0 bases, with 13 bases between the two germline ends. Germline CDR1 is SGHRS and CDR2 is YFSETQ. The chain's CDR3 is CASSSFLGGSYEQYF. CDR3 in DNA: TGCGCCAGCAGCTCGTTTTTAGGGGGCTCCTACGAGCAGTACTTC. Full variable domain (outside the CDR3, taken from reference TRBV5-1 and TRBJ2-7): KAGVTQTPRYLIKTRGQQVTLSCSPISGHRSVSWYQQTPGQGLQFLFEYFSETQRNKGNFPGRFSGRQFSNSRSEMNVSTLELGDSALYLCASSSFLGGSYEQYFGPGTRLTVT.

The CDR3 DNA is TGTGCCAGCAGCTTAGGTGCCCGGGGTCAAGAGACCCAGTACTTC. The encoded protein is CASSLGARGQETQYF. J is TRBJ2-5 and V is TRBV11-2, with D possibly TRBD2 on 5 matching bases. Germline lookup yields CDR1 SGHAT and CDR2 FQNNGV. V was trimmed by 1 base and J by 2 bases, leaving 11 bases between them. The CDR3 extends over 15 amino acids.

The chain employs TRBV25-1 and TRBJ2-1, with 7 bases aligning to TRBD2. The ends lost 7 bases at V and 5 bases at J; junction bases unmatched: 11. Germline V gene lookup returns CDR1 MGHDK and CDR2 SYGVNS. CDR3 length equals 15 residues. The CDR3 sequence: CASMGWASGHNEQFF. CDR3 DNA sequence: TGTGCCAGCATGGGGTGGGCTAGCGGCCACAATGAGCAGTTCTTC.

The count of this clone is one. The chain is built from TRBV19 and TRBJ2-1; 10 bases match TRBD2. From germline, CDR1 is LNHDA and CDR2 SQIVND (reference sequence). The V gene end was trimmed by 4 bases and the J gene end by 4 bases; junction bases not matched to a gene: 13. This CDR3 has 18 residues. CDR3 nucleotide sequence: TGTGCCAGTAGTACCCCCGGGGGGCTAGCGGGGGCTTACAATGAGCAGTTCTTC. The encoded protein is CASSTPGGLAGAYNEQFF.